This T cell receptor (beta chain) stems from a study of T cell responses to AZD1222 COVID-19 vaccine (dated by TCRdb to the early 2020s). As for the study more broadly: TCR sequencing was performed for about 250 trial participants, of whom 200 to 220 were given two doses of AZD1222 and some 26 were given two doses of MenACWY control vaccine. Enrollment into the trials was organized by age into subgroups of 18-55, 56-69 and 70-plus years, and those subgroups contained roughly 150, 30 and 60 TCR-sequenced participants, respectively.

General study outcomes and caveats: Epitopes outside the regions mutated in the B.1.351 and B.1.1.7 variants were reportedly recognized by nearly half of the unique spike-specific TCRs. Because no day 14 peak-response samples were available, the repertoires could be characterized only after the peak T cell response. After two AZD1222 doses, spike-specific TCR breadth and depth were significantly higher than at day 0 and than in MenACWY recipients. Vaccine-associated CD4 TCRs spanned the whole spike protein, with dominant responses in regions 160-218 and 743-854. In the small 56-69-year group, the increase in depth fell short of significance, most likely because of low power. Conclusions about previously exposed vaccinees are limited because only 5 or 6 AZD1222 recipients were SARS-CoV-2 seropositive at baseline. Participants were mostly white British and included more females than males, and it was suggested by the authors that clonal diversity may have been underestimated.

In light of the paper, this sample's time point label describes: about 28 days (+/-7) after the second vaccine dose. AZD1222 recipients given second doses at about 4 weeks or at about 12 weeks were pooled, since spike-specific TCR depth and breadth were not found to differ between the two schedules. The vaccinee samples were drawn from two UK trials, COV001 and COV002, one of which was a single-blind randomized controlled phase 2/3 trial testing AZD1222 (ChAdOx1 nCoV-19) in healthy adults. For TCRbeta chain sequencing, PBMC samples were collected from trial participants at day 0 and at day 28 after the second dose. The CDR3 regions of human TCRbeta chains were analyzed by immunosequencing. Per the source publication's procedure: Repertoire TCRs were checked for matches against a reference library of SARS-CoV-2-specific TCRs that had been generated using the MIRA antigen-specificity platform. Breadth meant the fraction of unique TCRs that were SARS-CoV-2-associated, whereas depth meant the fraction of total T cells that were SARS-CoV-2-associated. Using the MIRA data, each spike-specific TCR was mapped to the spike region that the TCR reacts to and placed in a CD4 or CD8 class. Log10-transformed breadth and depth values were compared by one-way ANOVA with Sidak's multiple comparisons tests. This immuneACCESS table, as held by TCRdb, lists in-frame sequences with V and J called but not all clones. Of the missing ones, under half trace to an unresolved V gene in checked studies; the others have no known cause. V and J calls plus clone size are reproduced from that table; the DNA served to infer D and trimming. Recorded for this sample are under 200,000 clones; roughly 90% of them occurred a single time. The ten largest clones capture roughly 4% of the sample.

This clone was picked up one time. The antigen it binds to is not known. Base qualities are not provided; no much larger clone lies one nucleotide away. Based on the germline V gene, the CDR1 and CDR2 sequences are SGHTA and FQGNSA. The CDR3, cysteine through phenylalanine, is 13 amino acids long. CDR3 DNA only is kept here, 39 bases in frame from base 1. A distance of 7 bases separates the germline ends of V and J, which lose 2 bases and 6 bases respectively. The sample was peripheral blood, taken 28 days after the second AZD1222 dose. The sequence derives from an adult who received the AZD1222 COVID-19 vaccine. The chain employs TRBV7-2 and TRBJ2-2, with no reliable assignment of the D segment. The DNA sequence is TGTGCCAGCAGCTTACAATGGGCCGGGGAGCTGTTTTTT. This codes for CASSLQWAGELFF.